A single count supports the clone carrying this T cell receptor (beta chain). Its specificity is unknown. The data originate from a study of OX40 agonist ivuxolimab in advanced cancers. For the study at large: Three patients, one with hepatocellular carcinoma and two with cutaneous melanoma, achieved partial responses. Study results and limitations: Part of the nonresponder group also had normalized T-cell clonal expansion that was low.

Sequenced by immunoSEQ multiplex PCR; TCRdb stores in-frame clones only, minus some. This table has 90,000 to 120,000 clones, approximately 90% appearing once. The V gene's germline CDR1 is SGHAT and CDR2 FQNNGV. V was clipped by 5 bases and J by 2 bases, with 9 bases between them. CDR3 length equals 13 residues. The chain couples TRBV11-2 to TRBJ1-1; D gene ambiguous. The sample was CD4+ or CD8+ T cells sorted from blood, taken in a trial of the OX40 agonist ivuxolimab. This receptor was taken from an adult with an advanced solid tumor such as melanoma, head and neck, liver or kidney cancer. This chain's CDR3 is CASSIKSNTEAFF. DNA for the CDR3: TGTGCCAGCAGCATTAAGAGTAACACTGAAGCTTTCTTT. Combining the CDR3 with reference TRBV11-2 and TRBJ1-1 gives the whole variable domain EAGVAQSPRYKIIEKRQSVAFWCNPISGHATLYWYQQILGQGPKLLIQFQNNGVVDDSQLPKDRFSAERLKGVDSTLKIQPAKLEDSAVYLCASSIKSNTEAFFGQGTRLTVV.